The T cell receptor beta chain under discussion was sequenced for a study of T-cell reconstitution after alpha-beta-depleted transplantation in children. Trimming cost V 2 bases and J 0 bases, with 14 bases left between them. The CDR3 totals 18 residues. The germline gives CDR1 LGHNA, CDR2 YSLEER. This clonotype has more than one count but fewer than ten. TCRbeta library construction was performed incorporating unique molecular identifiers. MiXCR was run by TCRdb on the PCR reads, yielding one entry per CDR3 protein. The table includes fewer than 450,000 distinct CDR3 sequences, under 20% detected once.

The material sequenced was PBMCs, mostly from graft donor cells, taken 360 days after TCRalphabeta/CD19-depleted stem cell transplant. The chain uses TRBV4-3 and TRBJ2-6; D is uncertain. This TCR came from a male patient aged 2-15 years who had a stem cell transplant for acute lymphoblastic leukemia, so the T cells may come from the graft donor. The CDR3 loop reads CASSQKYSANSGANVLTF. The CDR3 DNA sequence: TGCGCCAGCAGCCAAAAGTACAGCGCTAACTCTGGGGCCAACGTCCTGACTTTC.